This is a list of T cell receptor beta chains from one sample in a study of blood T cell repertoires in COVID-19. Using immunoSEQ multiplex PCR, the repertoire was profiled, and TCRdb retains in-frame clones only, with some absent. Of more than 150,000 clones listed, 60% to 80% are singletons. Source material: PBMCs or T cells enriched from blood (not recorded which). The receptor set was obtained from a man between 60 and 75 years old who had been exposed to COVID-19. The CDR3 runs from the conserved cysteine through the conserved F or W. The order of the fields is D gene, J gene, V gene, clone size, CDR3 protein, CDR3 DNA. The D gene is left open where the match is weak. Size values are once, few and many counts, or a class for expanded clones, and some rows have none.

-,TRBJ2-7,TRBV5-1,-,CASSLDRGSYEQYF,TGCGCCAGCAGCTTGGATAGGGGCTCCTACGAGCAGTACTTC
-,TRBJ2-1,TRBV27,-,CASSLYVGVMYNEQFF,TGTGCCAGCAGTTTATACGTGGGAGTAATGTACAATGAGCAGTTCTTC
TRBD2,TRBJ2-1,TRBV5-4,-,CASSLVLAGDNEQFF,TGTGCCAGCAGCTTGGTCTTAGCGGGGGACAATGAGCAGTTCTTC
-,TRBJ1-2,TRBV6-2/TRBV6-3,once,CASSYGAGWGYTF,TGTGCCAGCAGTTACGGGGCAGGCTGGGGCTACACCTTC
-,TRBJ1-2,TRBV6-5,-,CASSWGGSGIGGYTF,TGTGCCAGCAGTTGGGGGGGCTCTGGTATAGGTGGCTACACCTTC
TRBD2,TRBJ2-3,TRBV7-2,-,CASSLDGTSGTDTQYF,TGTGCCAGCAGCTTAGATGGGACTAGCGGCACAGATACGCAGTATTTT
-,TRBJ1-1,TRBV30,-,CAWSVRGVSNTEAFF,TGTGCCTGGAGTGTACGGGGGGTCTCGAACACTGAAGCTTTCTTT
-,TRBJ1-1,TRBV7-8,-,CASSFSGGTLGTEAFF,TGTGCCAGCAGCTTTAGCGGGGGGACATTAGGCACTGAAGCTTTCTTT
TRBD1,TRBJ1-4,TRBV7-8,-,CASSSGQGGDEKLFF,TGTGCCAGCAGCTCGGGACAGGGCGGGGATGAAAAACTGTTTTTT
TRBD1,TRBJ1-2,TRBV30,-,CAWRDRGLHGYTF,TGTGCCTGGAGGGACAGGGGGTTACATGGCTACACCTTC
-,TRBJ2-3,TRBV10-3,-,CAISADSSTTDTQYF,TGTGCCATCAGTGCAGACAGTTCTACCACAGATACGCAGTATTTT
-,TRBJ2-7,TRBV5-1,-,CASSPARGYEQYF,TGCGCCAGCAGCCCGGCCAGGGGCTACGAGCAGTACTTC
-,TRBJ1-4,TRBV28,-,CASSLGGLGEKLFF,TGTGCCAGCAGTTTAGGCGGACTTGGTGAAAAACTGTTTTTT
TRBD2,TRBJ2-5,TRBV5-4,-,CASSPQLAGEAQYF,TGTGCCAGCAGCCCCCAACTAGCGGGAGAGGCCCAGTACTTC
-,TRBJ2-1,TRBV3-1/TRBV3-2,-,CASSAKGVPRDEQFF,TGTGCCAGCAGCGCCAAGGGGGTACCGCGCGATGAGCAGTTCTTC
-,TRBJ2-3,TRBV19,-,CATTGFAGTDTQYF,TGTGCCACTACAGGCTTCGCGGGCACAGATACGCAGTATTTT
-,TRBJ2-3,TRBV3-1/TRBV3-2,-,CASSQGAGGGTDTQYF,TGTGCCAGCAGCCAAGGGGCGGGTGGGGGCACAGATACGCAGTATTTT
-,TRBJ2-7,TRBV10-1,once,CASSESGQGGFLGSYEQYF,TGCGCCAGCAGTGAGTCAGGGCAGGGCGGTTTTCTAGGGTCCTACGAGCAGTACTTC
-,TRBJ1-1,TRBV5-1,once,CASSVTGTSEAFF,TGCGCCAGCAGCGTTACAGGGACGTCTGAAGCTTTCTTT
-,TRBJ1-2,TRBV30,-,CAWNPGIDYGYTF,TGTGCCTGGAATCCGGGCATTGACTATGGCTACACTTTC
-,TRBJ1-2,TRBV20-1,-,CSASRTEGSYGYTF,TGCAGTGCTAGTAGGACAGAGGGTTCCTATGGCTACACCTTC
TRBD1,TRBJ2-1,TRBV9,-,CASSGSGTGPINEQFF,TGTGCCAGCAGCGGATCCGGGACAGGGCCAATCAATGAGCAGTTCTTC
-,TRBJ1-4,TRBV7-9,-,CASSLQGNEKLFF,TGTGCCAGCAGCTTACAGGGAAACGAAAAACTGTTTTTT
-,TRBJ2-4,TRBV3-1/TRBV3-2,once,CASSHYTSGRGWAKNIQYF,TGTGCCAGCAGCCATTACACCTCGGGTAGGGGATGGGCCAAAAACATTCAGTACTTC
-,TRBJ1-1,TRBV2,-,CASSHLNTEAFF,TGTGCCAGCAGCCACTTGAACACTGAAGCTTTCTTT
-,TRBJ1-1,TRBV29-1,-,CSVPQLHRDGPEAFF,TGCAGCGTGCCGCAGCTCCACAGGGATGGGCCTGAAGCTTTCTTT
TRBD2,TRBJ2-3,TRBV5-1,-,CASSLGTSGPAGDTQYF,TGCGCCAGCAGCTTGGGGACTAGCGGCCCCGCTGGAGATACGCAGTATTTT
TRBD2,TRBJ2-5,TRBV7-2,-,CASSLVLAGRETQYF,TGTGCCAGCAGCTTAGTTCTAGCGGGACGAGAGACCCAGTACTTC
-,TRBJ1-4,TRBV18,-,CASSSSYPNEKLFF,TGTGCCAGCTCAAGTTCCTATCCTAATGAAAAACTGTTTTTT
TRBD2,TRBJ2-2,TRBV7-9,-,CASSFRAGYTGELFF,TGTGCCAGCAGCTTTCGAGCGGGGTACACCGGGGAGCTGTTTTTT
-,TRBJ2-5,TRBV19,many,CASSTDSGETQYF,TGTGCCAGTAGTACCGATAGCGGAGAGACCCAGTACTTC
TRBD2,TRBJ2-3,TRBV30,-,CAWSRLAADTQYF,TGTGCCTGGAGCAGACTAGCGGCAGATACGCAGTATTTT
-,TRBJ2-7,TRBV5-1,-,CASSLVAAPGEQYF,TGCGCCAGCAGCTTGGTGGCGGCCCCTGGGGAGCAGTACTTC
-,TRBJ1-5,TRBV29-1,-,CSAGGGSNQPQHF,TGCAGCGCAGGAGGAGGTAGCAATCAGCCCCAGCATTTT
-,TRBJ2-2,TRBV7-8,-,CASSLVAFTGELFF,TGTGCCAGCAGCTTAGTAGCTTTCACCGGGGAGCTGTTTTTT
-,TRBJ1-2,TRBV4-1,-,CASSLSDSYYGYTF,TGCGCCAGCAGCCTTTCGGACAGCTACTATGGCTACACCTTC
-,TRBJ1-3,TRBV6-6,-,CASSYSARGNTIYF,TGTGCCAGCAGTTACTCCGCGCGCGGAAACACCATATATTTT
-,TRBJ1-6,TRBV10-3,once,CATRRSGDSNSPLHF,TGTGCCACCAGGCGATCGGGAGACTCTAATTCACCCCTCCACTTT
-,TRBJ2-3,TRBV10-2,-,CASSAVGGDTQYF,TGCGCCAGCAGCGCTGTCGGGGGAGATACGCAGTATTTT
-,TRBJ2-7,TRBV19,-,CASQGTEDSYEQYF,TGTGCCAGTCAAGGCACGGAGGACTCCTACGAGCAGTACTTC
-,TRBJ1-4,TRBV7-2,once,CASSLARGTNEKLFF,TGTGCCAGCAGCTTAGCTAGGGGGACTAATGAAAAACTGTTTTTT
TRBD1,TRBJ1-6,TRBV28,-,CASRGDRGNSPLHF,TGTGCCAGCAGAGGGGACAGGGGAAATTCACCCCTCCACTTT
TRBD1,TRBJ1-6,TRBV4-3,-,CASSQEARGRTLHF,TGCGCCAGCAGCCAAGAGGCCAGGGGGAGGACCCTCCACTTT
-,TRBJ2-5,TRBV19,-,CASSIGAWETQYF,TGTGCCAGTAGTATAGGAGCTTGGGAGACCCAGTACTTC
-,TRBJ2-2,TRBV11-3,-,CATSDSLSNTGELFF,TGTGCCACATCGGACAGCCTTTCGAACACCGGGGAGCTGTTTTTT
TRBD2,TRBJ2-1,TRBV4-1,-,CASSPEREKFEQFF,TGCGCCAGCAGCCCGGAGCGGGAGAAATTTGAGCAGTTCTTC
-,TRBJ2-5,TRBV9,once,CASSVGGQETQYF,TGTGCCAGCAGCGTCGGGGGACAAGAGACCCAGTACTTC
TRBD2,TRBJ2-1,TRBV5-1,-,CASSWGLQGMYNEQFF,TGCGCCAGCAGCTGGGGACTACAAGGAATGTACAATGAGCAGTTCTTC
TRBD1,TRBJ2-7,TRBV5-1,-,CASSVDRPSSYEQYF,TGCGCCAGCAGCGTGGACAGGCCCTCCTCCTACGAGCAGTACTTC
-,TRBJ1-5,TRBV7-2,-,CASSSPPRGAQPQHF,TGTGCCAGCAGCTCCCCCCCCAGGGGCGCCCAGCCCCAGCATTTT
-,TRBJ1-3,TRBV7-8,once,CASSLQSRSGNTIYF,TGTGCCAGCAGCCTACAGAGTAGATCTGGAAACACCATATATTTT